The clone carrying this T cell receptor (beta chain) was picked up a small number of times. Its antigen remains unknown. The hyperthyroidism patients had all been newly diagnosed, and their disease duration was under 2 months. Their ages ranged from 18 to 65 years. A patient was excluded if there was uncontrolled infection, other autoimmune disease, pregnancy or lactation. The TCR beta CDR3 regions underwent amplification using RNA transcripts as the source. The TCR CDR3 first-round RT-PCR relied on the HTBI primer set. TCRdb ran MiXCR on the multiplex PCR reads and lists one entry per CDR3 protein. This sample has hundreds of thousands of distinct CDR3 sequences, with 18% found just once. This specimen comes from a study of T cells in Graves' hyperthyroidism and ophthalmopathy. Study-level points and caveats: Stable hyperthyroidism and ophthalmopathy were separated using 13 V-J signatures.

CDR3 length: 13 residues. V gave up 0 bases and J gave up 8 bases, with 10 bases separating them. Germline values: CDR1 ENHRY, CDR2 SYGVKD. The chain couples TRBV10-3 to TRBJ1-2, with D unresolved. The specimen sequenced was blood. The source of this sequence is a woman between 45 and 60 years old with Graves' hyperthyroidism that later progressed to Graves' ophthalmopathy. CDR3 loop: CAISESNGRGYTF. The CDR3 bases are TGTGCCATCAGTGAGTCTAACGGACGGGGCTACACCTTC.